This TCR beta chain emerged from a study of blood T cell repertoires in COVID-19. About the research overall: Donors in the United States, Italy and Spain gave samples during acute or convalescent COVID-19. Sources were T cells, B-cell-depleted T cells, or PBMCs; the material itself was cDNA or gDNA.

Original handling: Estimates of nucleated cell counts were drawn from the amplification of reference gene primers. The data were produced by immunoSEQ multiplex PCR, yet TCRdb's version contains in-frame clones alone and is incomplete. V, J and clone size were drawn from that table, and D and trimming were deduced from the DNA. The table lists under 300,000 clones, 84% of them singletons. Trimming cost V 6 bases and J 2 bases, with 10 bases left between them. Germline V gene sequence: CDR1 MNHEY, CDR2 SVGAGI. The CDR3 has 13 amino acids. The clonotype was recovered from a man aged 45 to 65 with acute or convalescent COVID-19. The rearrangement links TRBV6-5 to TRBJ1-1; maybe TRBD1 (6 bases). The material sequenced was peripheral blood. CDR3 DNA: TGTGCCAGCAGATGGGGGCCCAACACTGAAGCTTTCTTT. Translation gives CASRWGPNTEAFF.